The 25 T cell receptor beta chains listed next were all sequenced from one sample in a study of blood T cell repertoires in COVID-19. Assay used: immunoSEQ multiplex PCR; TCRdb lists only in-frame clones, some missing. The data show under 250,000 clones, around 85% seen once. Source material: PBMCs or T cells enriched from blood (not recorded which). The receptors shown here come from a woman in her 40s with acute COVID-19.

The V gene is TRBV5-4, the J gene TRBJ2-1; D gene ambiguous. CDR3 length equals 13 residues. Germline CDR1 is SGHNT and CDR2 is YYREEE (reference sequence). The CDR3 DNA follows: TGTGCAACGAGAAGTGACTCGTACAATGAGCAGTTCTTC. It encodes CATRSDSYNEQFF.

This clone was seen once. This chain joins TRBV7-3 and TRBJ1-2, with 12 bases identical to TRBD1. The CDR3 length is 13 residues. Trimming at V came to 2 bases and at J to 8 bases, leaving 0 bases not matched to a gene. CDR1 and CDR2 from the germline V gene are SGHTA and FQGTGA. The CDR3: CASSLGTGGGYTF. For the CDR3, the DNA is TGTGCCAGCAGCTTAGGGACAGGGGGCGGCTACACCTTC.

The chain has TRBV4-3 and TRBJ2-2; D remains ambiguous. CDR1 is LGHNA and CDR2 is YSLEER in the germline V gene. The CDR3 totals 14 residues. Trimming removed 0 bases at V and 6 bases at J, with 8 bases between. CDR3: CASSQEVSAGELFF. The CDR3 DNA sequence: TGCGCCAGCAGCCAAGAGGTTTCAGCCGGGGAGCTGTTTTTT.

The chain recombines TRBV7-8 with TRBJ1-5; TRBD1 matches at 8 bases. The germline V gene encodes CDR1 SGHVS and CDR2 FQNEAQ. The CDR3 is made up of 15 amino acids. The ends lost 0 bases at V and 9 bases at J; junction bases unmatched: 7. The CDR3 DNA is TGTGCCAGCAGCTTAGCCGACAGGGGTGAGTGGCCCCAGCATTTT. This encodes CASSLADRGEWPQHF.

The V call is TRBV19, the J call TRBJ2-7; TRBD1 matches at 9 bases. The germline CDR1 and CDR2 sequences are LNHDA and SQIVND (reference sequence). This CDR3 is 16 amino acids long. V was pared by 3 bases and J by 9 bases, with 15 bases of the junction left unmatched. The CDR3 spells CASSIWDRENGLRQYF. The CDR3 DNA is TGTGCCAGTAGTATCTGGGACAGGGAGAACGGTTTACGGCAGTACTTC.

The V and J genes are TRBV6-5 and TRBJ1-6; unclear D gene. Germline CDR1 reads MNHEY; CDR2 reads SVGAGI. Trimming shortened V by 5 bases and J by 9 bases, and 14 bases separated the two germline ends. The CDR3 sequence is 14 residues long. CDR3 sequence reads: CASSPPGVGSPLHF. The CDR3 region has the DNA TGTGCCAGCAGTCCCCCCGGGGTTGGTTCACCCCTCCACTTT.

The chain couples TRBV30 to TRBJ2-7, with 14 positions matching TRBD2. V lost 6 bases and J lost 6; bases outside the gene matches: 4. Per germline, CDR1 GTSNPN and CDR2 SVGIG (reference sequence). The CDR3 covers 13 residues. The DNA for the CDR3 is TGTGCCTGTGCCGGACTAGCGGGGGGCGAGCAGTACTTC. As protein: CACAGLAGGEQYF.

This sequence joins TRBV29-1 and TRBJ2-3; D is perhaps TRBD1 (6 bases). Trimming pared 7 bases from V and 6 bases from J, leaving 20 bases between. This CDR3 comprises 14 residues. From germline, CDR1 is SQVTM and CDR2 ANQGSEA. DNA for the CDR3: TGCAGCGCCGCCCCGACAGGTTCGGGGGATACGCAGTATTTT. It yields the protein CSAAPTGSGDTQYF.

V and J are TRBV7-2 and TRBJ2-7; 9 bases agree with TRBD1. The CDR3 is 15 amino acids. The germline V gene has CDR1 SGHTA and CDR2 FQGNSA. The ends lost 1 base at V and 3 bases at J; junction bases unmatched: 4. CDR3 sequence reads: CASSLGGTGNYEQYF. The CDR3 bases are TGTGCCAGCAGCTTAGGTGGGACAGGGAACTACGAGCAGTACTTC.

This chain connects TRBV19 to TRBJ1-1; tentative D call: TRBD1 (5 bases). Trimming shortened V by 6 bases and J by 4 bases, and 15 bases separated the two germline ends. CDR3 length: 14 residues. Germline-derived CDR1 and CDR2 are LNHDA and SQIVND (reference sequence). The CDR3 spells CASSPGFSSTEAFF. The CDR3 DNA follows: TGTGCCAGTAGCCCAGGGTTTAGCAGCACTGAAGCTTTCTTT.

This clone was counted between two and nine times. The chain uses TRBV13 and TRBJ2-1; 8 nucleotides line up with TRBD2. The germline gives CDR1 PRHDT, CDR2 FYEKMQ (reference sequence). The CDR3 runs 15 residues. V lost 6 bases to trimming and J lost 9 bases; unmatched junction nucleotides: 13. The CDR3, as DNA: TGTGCCAGCAGTTCGGGTCGGGAGGGGCAGATTGAGCAGTTCTTC. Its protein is CASSSGREGQIEQFF.

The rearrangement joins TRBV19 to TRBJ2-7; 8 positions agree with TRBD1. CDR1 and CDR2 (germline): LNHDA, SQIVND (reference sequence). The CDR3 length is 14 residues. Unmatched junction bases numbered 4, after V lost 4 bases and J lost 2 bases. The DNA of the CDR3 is TGTGCCAGTAGTAGTAGGGACAGGACCTACGAGCAGTACTTC. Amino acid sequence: CASSSRDRTYEQYF.

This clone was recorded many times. CDR3 nucleotides: TGTGCCACGCAACAGGGTGCCTCTGGAAACACCATATATTTT. This gives the protein CATQQGASGNTIYF. V usage is TRBV24-1 and J usage is TRBJ1-3; tentative D call: TRBD1 (6 bases). This CDR3 spans 14 amino acids. Trimming took 10 bases from V and 0 from J, leaving 12 bases between them. CDR1 KGHDR and CDR2 SFDVKD come from the germline V gene.

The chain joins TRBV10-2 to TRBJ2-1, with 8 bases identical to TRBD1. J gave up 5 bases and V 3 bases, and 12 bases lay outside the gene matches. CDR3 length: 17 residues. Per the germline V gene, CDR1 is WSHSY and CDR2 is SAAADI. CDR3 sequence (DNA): TGCGCCAGCAGTGATGGACAGGGACGGGGTCTGGACAATGAGCAGTTCTTC. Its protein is CASSDGQGRGLDNEQFF.

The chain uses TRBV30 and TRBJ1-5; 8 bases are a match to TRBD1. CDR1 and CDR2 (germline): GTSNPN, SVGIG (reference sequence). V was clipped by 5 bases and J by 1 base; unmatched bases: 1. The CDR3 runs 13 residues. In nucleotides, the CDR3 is TGTGCCTGGGACAGGGGAAGCAATCAGCCCCAGCATTTT. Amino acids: CAWDRGSNQPQHF.

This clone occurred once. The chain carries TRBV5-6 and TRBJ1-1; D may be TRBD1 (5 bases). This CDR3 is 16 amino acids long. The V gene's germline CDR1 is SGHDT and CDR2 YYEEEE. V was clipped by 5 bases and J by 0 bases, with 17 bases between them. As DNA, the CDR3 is TGTGCCAGCAGTTCTTTTACTGGGGCTATGAACACTGAAGCTTTCTTT. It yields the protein CASSSFTGAMNTEAFF.

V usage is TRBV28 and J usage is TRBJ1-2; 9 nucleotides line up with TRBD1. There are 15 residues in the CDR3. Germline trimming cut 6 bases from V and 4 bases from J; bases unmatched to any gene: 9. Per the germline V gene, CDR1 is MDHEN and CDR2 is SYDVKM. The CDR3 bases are TGTGCCAGCAGACCTACCGGGACAGGGTCCTATGGCTACACCTTC. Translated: CASRPTGTGSYGYTF.

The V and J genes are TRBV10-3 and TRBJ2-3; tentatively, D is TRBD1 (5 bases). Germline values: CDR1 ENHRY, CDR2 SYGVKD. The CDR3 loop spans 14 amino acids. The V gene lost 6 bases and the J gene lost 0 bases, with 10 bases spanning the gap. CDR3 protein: CAIRQGTSTDTQYF. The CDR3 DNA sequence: TGTGCCATCAGGCAGGGTACTAGCACAGATACGCAGTATTTT.

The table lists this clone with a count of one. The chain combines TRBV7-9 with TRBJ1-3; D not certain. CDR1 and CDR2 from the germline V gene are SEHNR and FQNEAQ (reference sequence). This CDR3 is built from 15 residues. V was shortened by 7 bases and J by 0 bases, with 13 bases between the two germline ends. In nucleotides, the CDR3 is TGTGCCAGCATCCTCAACGAGTTCTCTGGAAACACCATATATTTT. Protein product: CASILNEFSGNTIYF.

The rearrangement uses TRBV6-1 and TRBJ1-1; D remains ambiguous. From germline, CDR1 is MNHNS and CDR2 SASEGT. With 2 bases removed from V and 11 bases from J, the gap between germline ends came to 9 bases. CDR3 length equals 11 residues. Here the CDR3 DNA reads TGTGCCAGCAGTGAATATCTTGAGGCTTTCTTT. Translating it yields CASSEYLEAFF.

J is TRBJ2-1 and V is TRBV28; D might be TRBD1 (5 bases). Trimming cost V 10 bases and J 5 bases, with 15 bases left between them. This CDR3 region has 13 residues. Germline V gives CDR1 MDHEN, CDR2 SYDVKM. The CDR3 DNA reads TGTGCCACCCTACTCTCAGGGAACAATGAGCAGTTCTTC. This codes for CATLLSGNNEQFF.

This chain's CDR3 is CASSPGLALIYYEQYF. CDR3 in DNA: TGTGCCAGTAGTCCCGGACTAGCTCTAATTTACTACGAGCAGTACTTC. This rearrangement joins TRBV19 to TRBJ2-7, with 8 positions matching TRBD2. Germline loops: CDR1 LNHDA, CDR2 SQIVND (reference sequence). The CDR3 has 16 residues. The J segment lost 3 bases and the V segment lost 5 bases, leaving 12 bases of the junction unmatched.

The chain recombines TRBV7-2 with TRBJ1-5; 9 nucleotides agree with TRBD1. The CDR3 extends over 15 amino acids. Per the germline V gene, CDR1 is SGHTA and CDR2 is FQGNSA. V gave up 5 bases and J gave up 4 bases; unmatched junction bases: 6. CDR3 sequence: CASSPDRGGNQPQHF. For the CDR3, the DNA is TGTGCCAGCAGCCCGGACAGGGGAGGGAATCAGCCCCAGCATTTT.

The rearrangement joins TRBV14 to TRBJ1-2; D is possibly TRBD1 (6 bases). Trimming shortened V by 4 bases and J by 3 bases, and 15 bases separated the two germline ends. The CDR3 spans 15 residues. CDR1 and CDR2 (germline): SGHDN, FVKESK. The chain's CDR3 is CASSPLTGSYYGYTF. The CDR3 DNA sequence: TGTGCCAGCAGCCCTCTGACAGGTTCCTACTATGGCTACACCTTC.

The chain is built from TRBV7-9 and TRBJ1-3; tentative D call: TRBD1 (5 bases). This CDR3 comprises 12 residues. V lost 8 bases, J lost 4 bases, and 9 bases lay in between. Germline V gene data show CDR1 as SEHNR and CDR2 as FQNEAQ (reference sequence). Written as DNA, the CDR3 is TGTGCCAGCTTGACAGACGGAAACACCATATATTTT. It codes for CASLTDGNTIYF.